Reported below is one T cell receptor (beta chain). This clone's antigen is unknown. It has no much larger one-base neighbor in the sample; base qualities were not kept. The method behind the library was 5' RACE. PCR was performed with KAPA HiFi using TCRalpha or TCRbeta constant-region primers together with a P20EA primer, and a nested second PCR was then carried out with CA2 or CB2. Amplification of TCR genes was performed by unbiased adaptor ligation RT-PCR, in which reverse transcription was carried out with Superscript III and a polyT18-containing BSL-18E primer. Following second-strand synthesis and blunting, the P10EA/P20EA adaptor was ligated to the 5' end of the cDNA, and NotI digestion was then performed. For both the first and second PCRs, 20 cycles of 98 degrees C for 20 s, 65 degrees C for 30 s and 72 degrees C for 1 min were run. Amplicons were indexed with the Nextera XT Index kit v2 Set A, pooled equimolarly and quantified on a Qubit 2.0 Fluorometer. Sequencing used the Illumina MiSeq platform with 2x300 bp paired-end reads. As for the authors' bioinformatics: Reads were assigned to V and J genes by highest identity to IMGT reference sequences using Repertoire Genesis software ver.1.0. CDR3 was defined from Cys104 to Phe118 plus Gly119 and translated, and unique sequence reads were defined by distinct V, J and CDR3 amino acids. Shared V|J combinations were selected as significant in both a Fisher's exact test in edgeR and a Mann Whitney U test. After singletons were removed and 500 repertoire combinations were bootstrapped, the repertoire dissimilarity index was calculated with the R rdi package. TCRdb reprocessed the public reads (quality trimming at Q25 with fastp, clone calling with MiXCR) and kept in-frame beta chains. Each CDR3 protein gets just one entry, which takes the most common genes and DNA from the rows behind it. The V and J calls and clone size come from TCRdb's table, not from the authors' own analysis. The sample table records about 5,400 distinct CDR3 sequences; less than 25% of these occur just once. The ten most abundant clones make up less than 40% of the sample.

V is clipped by 5 bases and J by 3 bases, and the sequence between their germline boundaries is 16 bases long. Including the terminal cysteine and phenylalanine, the CDR3 comprises 16 residues. The DNA shown is the 48-base CDR3, in frame from base 1. CDR1 and CDR2, per the germline V gene, are SGHTA and FQGTGA. Patients who received neoadjuvant chemotherapy or who lacked clinical information were excluded from enrollment. The TCR-sequenced cases shown were male, and subtotal esophagectomy with 2- or 3-field lymphadenectomy was performed in the TCR-sequenced cases shown. RNA was extracted from bulk tumor tissue sections with a Qiagen AllPrep kit, without T-cell sorting. Until RNA extraction, small sections of tumor tissue removed at surgery were kept in RNAlater reagent at -80 degrees C. The sample originates from a study of esophageal squamous cell carcinoma tumors (dated by TCRdb to the early 2020s). Regarding the complete study: Immuno relation high and low groups were defined by principal component analysis with K-means clustering applied to immunohistochemical T-cell and checkpoint marker values. The 10 to 11 cases yielded some 1.7 million total TCRalpha reads and 1 million to 1.4 million total TCRbeta reads, of which roughly 29,000 and 37,000, respectively, were unique. The purpose of the study was to evaluate TCR repertoire diversity and shared TCR repertoires of T cells in the tumor environment of esophageal squamous cell carcinoma. The wider cohort comprised some 50 surgically treated esophageal squamous cell carcinoma patients in Japan, with approximately 20 high and 30 or so low immuno relation cases. TCR sequencing covered about 10 patients: five randomly selected high immuno relation cases and five background-matched low immuno relation cases. General study outcomes and caveats: Because TCRalpha and TCRbeta chains were sequenced separately, chain pairing and the antigens recognized remained unknown. No difference in total TCR repertoire counts was observed between groups, whereas significant repertoire counts were found to be higher in the high immuno relation group. In about 30% of the 10 cases, a single TCRalpha VJ recombination dominated, and TCRalpha diversity seemed to be reduced. TCR repertoire analysis included only a few cases, and CDR3 clonotype-level investigation was not performed. Approximately 27 TRAV|TRAJ and fewer than 25 TRBV|TRBJ combinations, including TRAV13-1|TRAJ22 and TRBV7-9|TRBJ2-7, appeared to be shared among high immuno relation cases. Shared V|J recombination candidates may have been selected by chance because variation in the TCRalphabeta repertoire was large.

The rearrangement joined TRBV7-3 to TRBJ2-2, and the D gene may be TRBD1, 6 bases matching. The source material was tumor tissue. This TCR derives from a man between 45 and 79 years old with esophageal squamous cell carcinoma. The DNA is as follows: TGTGCCAGCAGCCCTCAGGGGACAAGCTACACCGGGGAGCTGTTTTTT. It encodes CASSPQGTSYTGELFF. The CDR3, completed at both ends by the reference TRBV7-3 and TRBJ2-2 genes, gives the full variable domain GAGVSQTPSNKVTEKGKYVELRCDPISGHTALYWYRQSLGQGPEFLIYFQGTGAADDSGLPNDRFFAVRPEGSVSTLKIQRTERGDSAVYLCASSPQGTSYTGELFFGEGSRLTVL.